The T cell receptor beta chain described here comes from a study of OX40 agonist ivuxolimab in advanced cancers. This clone was seen a handful of times. Profiling relied on immunoSEQ multiplex PCR, and the TCRdb table lists in-frame clones only, not all of them. The sample has tens of thousands of clones, 85% seen once. This material consisted of CD4+ or CD8+ T cells sorted from blood, taken in a trial of the OX40 agonist ivuxolimab. The TCR originated in an adult with an advanced solid tumor such as melanoma, head and neck, liver or kidney cancer.

DNA of the CDR3: TGTGCCAGCAGCCGTCAACCCCAGGGAAGTGGAAACACCATATATTTT. This encodes CASSRQPQGSGNTIYF. V gene TRBV5-5 combines with J gene TRBJ1-3; D is possibly TRBD1 (5 bases). CDR3 length: 16 amino acids. The V end lost 4 bases, the J end lost 3 bases, and 17 bases lay between the germline ends. Germline values: CDR1 SGHKS, CDR2 YYEKEE (reference sequence).